These 19 T cell receptor beta chains were sequenced from one sample in a study of cytomegalovirus exposure and HLA in healthy donors. A multiplex PCR was run with 60 Vbeta primers and 13 Jbeta primers. Method: immunoSEQ multiplex PCR; TCRdb's copy keeps in-frame clones and lacks some. The repertoire includes 95,000 to 150,000 clones, 77% of them detected once, and around 3.5% sits in the top ten. Sample: PBMCs. The receptor set was obtained from a human donor in good health.

The CDR3 is CASSIGSDFEAFF. DNA for the CDR3: TGTGCCAGTAGTATCGGCAGCGACTTTGAAGCTTTCTTT. This chain connects TRBV19 to TRBJ1-1; no reliable D call. The CDR3 loop spans 13 amino acids. CDR1 LNHDA and CDR2 SQIVND come from the germline V gene (reference sequence). Between the trimmed V and J ends, which lost 3 bases and 7 bases, there was a span of 12 bases.

The chain recombines TRBV29-1 with TRBJ2-3, with 11 bases lining up with TRBD2. There are 14 residues in the CDR3. With 4 bases clipped from V and 2 bases from J, the junction kept 2 bases outside the gene matches. Germline V lookup: CDR1 SQVTM, CDR2 ANQGSEA. The CDR3 protein is CSVASGRITDTQYF. In nucleotides, the CDR3 is TGCAGCGTTGCTAGCGGGAGGATCACAGATACGCAGTATTTT.

The rearrangement uses TRBV4-1 and TRBJ2-1; the match to TRBD2 covers 11 bases. The CDR3 sequence is 13 residues long. Germline CDR1 is MGHRA and CDR2 is YSYEKL. Germline trimming cut 2 bases from V and 15 bases from J; bases unmatched to any gene: 6. The CDR3 protein is CASSQTSGSLWFF. In DNA, the CDR3 is TGCGCCAGCAGCCAAACTAGCGGGAGCCTTTGGTTCTTC.

The rearrangement joins TRBV5-8 to TRBJ1-5; D gene ambiguous. Germline V lookup: CDR1 SGHTS, CDR2 YDEGEE. CDR3 length: 15 amino acids. Trimming removed 1 base from V and 0 bases from J, with 8 bases in between. CDR3 sequence (DNA): TGTGCCAGCAGCTTGAGCCGGTATAGCAATCAGCCCCAGCATTTT. It is translated as CASSLSRYSNQPQHF.

This clone appeared once. The chain joins TRBV7-8 to TRBJ1-2, with 8 bases lining up with TRBD1. CDR3 size: 14 residues. From germline, CDR1 is SGHVS and CDR2 FQNEAQ. The J segment lost 4 bases and the V segment lost 5 bases, leaving 6 bases of the junction unmatched. In nucleotides, the CDR3 is TGTGCCAGCAGCATCAGACAGGGGCCCTATGGCTACACCTTC. Translation: CASSIRQGPYGYTF.

The chain recombines TRBV27 with TRBJ2-2, with 7 bases that match TRBD1. This CDR3 spans 15 amino acids. J gave up 6 bases and V 5 bases, and 9 bases lay outside the gene matches. The germline gives CDR1 MNHEY, CDR2 SMNVEV (reference sequence). For the CDR3, the DNA is TGTGCCAGCAGTCTTACCTCGGGACAGTCCGGGGAGCTGTTTTTT. Translated: CASSLTSGQSGELFF.

CDR3 sequence (DNA): TGTGCCAGCAGAGAGAGCGGGAGGGCAGCAGATACGCAGTATTTT. Protein: CASRESGRAADTQYF. The rearrangement uses TRBV2 and TRBJ2-3, with 10 positions matching TRBD2. This CDR3 contains 15 residues. Trimming cost V 6 bases and J 4 bases; bases outside gene matches: 7. Germline V gene sequence: CDR1 SNHLY, CDR2 FYNNEI.

V is TRBV5-4 and J is TRBJ2-3, with 11 bases aligning to TRBD2. V lost 4 bases and J lost 2; bases outside the gene matches: 3. Germline CDR1 is SGHNT and CDR2 is YYREEE (reference sequence). The CDR3 runs 15 residues. This CDR3 is CASSPGLAATDTQYF. The CDR3, as DNA: TGTGCCAGCAGCCCGGGACTAGCGGCCACAGATACGCAGTATTTT.

The rearrangement joins TRBV6-5 to TRBJ2-4; TRBD1 aligns across 11 bases. Germline V gives CDR1 MNHEY, CDR2 SVGAGI. The CDR3 runs to 15 residues. With 2 bases clipped from V and 8 bases from J, the junction kept 5 bases outside the gene matches. The CDR3 DNA reads as TGTGCCAGCAGTTACGGGACAGGGGGAGGTGACATTCAGTACTTC. Residues: CASSYGTGGGDIQYF.

This chain uses TRBV7-9 with TRBJ2-3; no reliable D call. The germline V gene encodes CDR1 SEHNR and CDR2 FQNEAQ (reference sequence). The CDR3 has 13 residues. Trimming shortened V by 3 bases and J by 5 bases, and 9 bases separated the two germline ends. CDR3 amino acids: CASSFTGVDTQYF. DNA of the CDR3: TGTGCCAGCAGCTTTACGGGTGTAGATACGCAGTATTTT.

The J gene is TRBJ2-5, the V gene TRBV11-3; weak D call: TRBD2 (5 bases). The J call is uncertain, as TRBJ2-7 better fits the DNA end. CDR1 and CDR2 (germline): SGHNT, YENEEA. This CDR3 region has 15 residues. CDR3 sequence: CASSAQAAVYYEQYF. The CDR3 DNA follows: TGTGCCAGCAGCGCCCAGGCAGCGGTGTACTACGAGCAGTACTTC.

This clone was counted between two and nine times. The chain combines TRBV5-6 with TRBJ2-7, with a weak D call TRBD1 (7 bases). CDR1 and CDR2 from the germline V gene are SGHDT and YYEEEE. The CDR3 length is 16 residues. The germline V and J ends were trimmed by 4 bases and 0 bases, with 17 bases remaining between them. In DNA, the CDR3 is TGTGCCAGCAGCGCCAGGGGGGACTTTAGCTCCTACGAGCAGTACTTC. Translation: CASSARGDFSSYEQYF.

CDR3 in DNA: TGCGCCAGCAGTAGAGCTCTCGCCGGGGAGCTGTTTTTT. Amino acid sequence: CASSRALAGELFF. The rearrangement links TRBV10-1 to TRBJ2-2; D remains unclear. This CDR3 is 13 amino acids long. Germline assignment: CDR1 WNHNN and CDR2 SYGVQD (reference sequence). Trimming cost V 5 bases and J 6 bases, with 10 bases left between them.

This clone was found a few times. The CDR3 reads CASSLGASGETQYF. DNA for the CDR3: TGTGCCAGCAGCCTTGGGGCTAGCGGAGAGACCCAGTACTTC. V and J are TRBV7-2 and TRBJ2-5, with TRBD2 identical over 7 bases. The CDR3 has 14 amino acids. Germline CDR1 reads SGHTA; CDR2 reads FQGNSA. Losses at the gene ends were 5 bases for V and 4 bases for J; bases not matched to a gene: 7.

The J gene is TRBJ2-5, the V gene TRBV10-1; TRBD2 agrees at 11 bases. CDR3 length: 16 amino acids. V was clipped by 4 bases and J by 0 bases; unmatched bases: 4. Germline V lookup: CDR1 WNHNN, CDR2 SYGVQD (reference sequence). CDR3 region: CASSGLAGWYQETQYF. The CDR3 nucleotides are TGCGCCAGCAGTGGACTAGCGGGATGGTACCAAGAGACCCAGTACTTC.

This clone has more than one count but fewer than ten. The genes are TRBV11-2 and TRBJ1-4, with D maybe TRBD1 (6 bases). The V gene's germline CDR1 is SGHAT and CDR2 FQNNGV. The CDR3 totals 14 residues. V lost 5 bases, J lost 4 bases, and 11 bases lay in between. CDR3 DNA: TGTGCCAGCAGCCCCGGACAGCTTAATGAAAAACTGTTTTTT. Protein sequence: CASSPGQLNEKLFF.

The chain carries TRBV9 and TRBJ1-4; tentatively, D is TRBD1 (5 bases). The V gene's germline CDR1 is SGDLS and CDR2 YYNGEE. CDR3 length: 16 amino acids. Trimming removed 4 bases from V and 4 bases from J, with 17 bases in between. The chain's CDR3 is CASSPPVGGYNEKLFF. The CDR3 DNA sequence: TGTGCCAGCAGCCCCCCGGTGGGGGGGTATAATGAAAAACTGTTTTTT.

DNA for the CDR3: TGCGCCAGCAGCTCCGACACTTGGATGAACACTGAAGCTTTCTTT. This sequence encodes CASSSDTWMNTEAFF. The chain uses TRBV5-1 and TRBJ1-1; D ambiguous. The CDR3 spans 15 residues. The V and J ends lost 3 bases and 0 bases respectively, with 12 bases between them. In germline, CDR1 is SGHRS, CDR2 YFSETQ.

V gene TRBV6-6 combines with J gene TRBJ2-2, with TRBD1 matching over 7 bases. The junction had 3 bases not matched to a gene; V was cut back by 5 bases and J by 6 bases. Germline loops: CDR1 MNHNY, CDR2 SVGAGI (reference sequence). The CDR3 loop spans 13 amino acids. The CDR3 nucleotides are TGTGCCAGCAGTCCAACAGGGGCCGGGGAGCTGTTTTTT. Translated, it gives CASSPTGAGELFF.